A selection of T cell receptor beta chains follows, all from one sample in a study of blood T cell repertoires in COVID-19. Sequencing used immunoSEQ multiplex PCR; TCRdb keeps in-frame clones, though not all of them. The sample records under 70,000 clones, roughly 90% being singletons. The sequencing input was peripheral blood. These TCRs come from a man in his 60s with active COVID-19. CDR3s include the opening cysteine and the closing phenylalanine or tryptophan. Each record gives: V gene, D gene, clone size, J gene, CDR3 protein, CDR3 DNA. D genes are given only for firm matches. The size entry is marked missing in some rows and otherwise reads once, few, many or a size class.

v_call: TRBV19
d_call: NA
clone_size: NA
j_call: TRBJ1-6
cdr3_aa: CASSIATGGNSPLHF
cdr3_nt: TGTGCCAGTAGTATAGCGACAGGTGGTAATTCACCCCTCCACTTT

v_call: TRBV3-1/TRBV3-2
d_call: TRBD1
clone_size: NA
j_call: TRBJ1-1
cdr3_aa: CASSPETGGWTEAFF
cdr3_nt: TGTGCCAGCAGCCCAGAGACAGGGGGGTGGACTGAAGCTTTCTTT

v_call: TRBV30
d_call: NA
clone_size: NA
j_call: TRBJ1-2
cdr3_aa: CAWSASGGLYGYTF
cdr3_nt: TGTGCCTGGAGTGCCTCGGGGGGCCTCTATGGCTACACCTTC

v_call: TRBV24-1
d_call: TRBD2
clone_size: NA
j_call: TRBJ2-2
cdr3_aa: CATTTLTSGGRIALLLELFF
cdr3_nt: TGTGCCACCACCACCTTGACTAGCGGGGGCCGGATCGCCCTATTGCTCGAGCTGTTTTTT

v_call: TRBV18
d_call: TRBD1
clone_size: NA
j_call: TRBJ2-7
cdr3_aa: CASSPPGQGAHEQYF
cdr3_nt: TGTGCCAGCTCACCACCGGGACAGGGGGCCCACGAGCAGTACTTC

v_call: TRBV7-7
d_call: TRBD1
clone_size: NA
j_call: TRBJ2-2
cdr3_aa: CASSLIGTGNTGELFF
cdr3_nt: TGTGCTAGCAGCTTAATAGGGACAGGGAACACCGGGGAGCTGTTTTTT

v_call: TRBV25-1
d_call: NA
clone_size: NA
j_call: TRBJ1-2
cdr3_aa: CASLGGLQGFYGYTF
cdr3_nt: TGTGCCAGCCTCGGTGGCCTTCAGGGGTTCTATGGCTACACCTTC

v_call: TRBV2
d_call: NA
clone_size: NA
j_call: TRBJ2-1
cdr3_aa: CASTQDREGINEQFF
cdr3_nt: TGTGCCAGCACCCAGGACAGAGAAGGTATCAATGAGCAGTTCTTC

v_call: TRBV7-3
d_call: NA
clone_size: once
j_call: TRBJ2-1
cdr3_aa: CASSLAIIGGRNEQFF
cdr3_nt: TGTGCCAGCAGCTTGGCCATCATCGGGGGTCGCAATGAGCAGTTCTTC

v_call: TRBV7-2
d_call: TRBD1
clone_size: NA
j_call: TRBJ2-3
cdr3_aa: CASRPGTGANLGDTQYF
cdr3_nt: TGTGCCAGCAGACCCGGGACAGGGGCTAACCTTGGGGATACGCAGTATTTT

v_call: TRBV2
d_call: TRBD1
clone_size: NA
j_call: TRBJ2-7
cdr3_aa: CASTEGQGSFYEQYF
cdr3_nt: TGTGCCAGCACAGAGGGACAGGGAAGCTTCTACGAGCAGTACTTC

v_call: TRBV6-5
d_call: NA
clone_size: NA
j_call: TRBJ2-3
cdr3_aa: CASKTTAVGTDTQYF
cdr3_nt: TGTGCCAGCAAGACGACTGCGGTAGGCACAGATACGCAGTATTTT

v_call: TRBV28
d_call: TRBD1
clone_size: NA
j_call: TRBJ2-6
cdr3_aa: CASRLTTGAAANVLTF
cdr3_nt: TGTGCCAGCAGACTCACGACAGGGGCTGCTGCCAACGTCCTGACTTTC

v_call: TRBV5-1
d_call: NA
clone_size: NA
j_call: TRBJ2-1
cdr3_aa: CASTPNAATYNEQFF
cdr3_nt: TGCGCCAGCACCCCTAACGCGGCCACCTACAATGAGCAGTTCTTC

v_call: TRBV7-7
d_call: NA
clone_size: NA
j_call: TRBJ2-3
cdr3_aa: CASSLDSRGPGTDTQYF
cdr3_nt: TGTGCTAGCAGCTTAGACAGTAGAGGGCCAGGCACAGATACGCAGTATTTT

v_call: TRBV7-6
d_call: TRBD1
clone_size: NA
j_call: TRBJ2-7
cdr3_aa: CASSSSFGTGVSEQYF
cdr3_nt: TGTGCCAGCAGCTCCTCCTTCGGGACAGGGGTTTCCGAGCAGTACTTC

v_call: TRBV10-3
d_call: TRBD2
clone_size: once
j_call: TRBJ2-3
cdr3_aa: CAISDLTSTSTDTQYF
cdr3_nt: TGTGCCATCAGCGACTTGACTAGCACTTCCACAGATACGCAGTATTTT

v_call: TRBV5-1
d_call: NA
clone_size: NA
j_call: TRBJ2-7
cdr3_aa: CASSTTGSYEQYF
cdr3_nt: TGCGCCAGCAGCACGACCGGGTCCTACGAGCAGTACTTC

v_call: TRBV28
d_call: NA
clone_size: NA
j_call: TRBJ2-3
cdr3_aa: CASSPGEDTQYF
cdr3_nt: TGTGCCAGCAGCCCAGGGGAGGATACGCAGTATTTT

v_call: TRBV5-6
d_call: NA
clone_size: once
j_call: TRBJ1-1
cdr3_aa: CASSQGATEAFF
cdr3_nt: TGTGCCAGCAGCCAGGGTGCGACTGAAGCTTTCTTT

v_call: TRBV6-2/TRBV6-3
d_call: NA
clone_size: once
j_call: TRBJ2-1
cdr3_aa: CASSLGDRFYNEQFF
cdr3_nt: TGTGCCAGCAGTTTAGGAGACAGATTCTACAATGAGCAGTTCTTC

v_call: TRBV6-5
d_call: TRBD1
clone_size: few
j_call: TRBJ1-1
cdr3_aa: CASTLGTGGAAAFF
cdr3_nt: TGTGCCAGCACCCTAGGGACAGGGGGCGCAGCGGCTTTCTTT

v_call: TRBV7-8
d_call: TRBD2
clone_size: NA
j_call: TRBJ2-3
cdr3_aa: CASSSGRGDTQYF
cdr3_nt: TGTGCCAGCAGCTCAGGGAGGGGTGATACGCAGTATTTT

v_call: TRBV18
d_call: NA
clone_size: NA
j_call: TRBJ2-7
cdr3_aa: CASSPLVTLDEQYF
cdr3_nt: TGTGCCAGCTCACCCCTAGTAACATTAGACGAGCAGTACTTC

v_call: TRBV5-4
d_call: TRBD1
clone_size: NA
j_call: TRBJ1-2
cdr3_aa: CASSLAGGGGYTF
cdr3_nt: TGTGCCAGCAGCTTGGCAGGGGGCGGTGGCTACACCTTC

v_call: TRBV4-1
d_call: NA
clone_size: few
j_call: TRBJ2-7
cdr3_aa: CASSQGTRYEQYF
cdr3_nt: TGCGCCAGCAGCCAAGGCACTAGGTACGAGCAGTACTTC

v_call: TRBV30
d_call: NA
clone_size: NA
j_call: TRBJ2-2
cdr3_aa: CAWSEPGELFF
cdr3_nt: TGTGCCTGGAGTGAGCCCGGGGAGCTGTTTTTT

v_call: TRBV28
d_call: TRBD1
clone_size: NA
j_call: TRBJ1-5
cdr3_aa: CASRTQGGSNQPQHF
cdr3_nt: TGTGCCAGCAGAACACAGGGGGGTAGCAATCAGCCCCAGCATTTT

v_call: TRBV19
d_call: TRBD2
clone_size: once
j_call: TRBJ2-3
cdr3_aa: CASSLGLAETDTQYF
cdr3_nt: TGTGCCAGTAGTCTCGGGCTAGCGGAAACAGATACGCAGTATTTT

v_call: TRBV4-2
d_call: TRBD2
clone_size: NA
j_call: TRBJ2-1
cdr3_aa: CASSQDPSGRSSNEQFF
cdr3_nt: TGTGCCAGCAGCCAAGACCCTAGCGGGAGGAGTTCCAATGAGCAGTTCTTC

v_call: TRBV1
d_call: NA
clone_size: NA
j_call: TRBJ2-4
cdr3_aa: CTTPLEKAKNIQYF
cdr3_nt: TGCACCACCCCCTTGGAGAAAGCCAAAAACATTCAGTACTTC